This T cell receptor beta chain originates from a study of T cells after yellow fever vaccination. The sample holds a few counts of this clonotype. In TCRdb, the 5' RACE reads were re-called with MiXCR into one record per CDR3 protein. The sample holds 250,000 to 300,000 distinct CDR3 sequences, around 9.3% seen once. Germline V gene lookup returns CDR1 LGHDT and CDR2 YNNKEL (reference sequence). This CDR3 region has 15 residues. Germline trimming cut 7 bases from V and 5 bases from J; bases unmatched to any gene: 13. The receptor comes from a man between 18 and 29 years old who received the YFV17D yellow fever vaccine. This chain connects TRBV3-1 to TRBJ2-5; 7 bases agree with TRBD2. The specimen was CD4+ T cells sorted from PBMCs, collected 5 days after the yellow fever booster vaccination. This CDR3 is CASNSRRGLGETQYF. The CDR3 coding sequence is TGTGCCAGCAATTCTCGTCGCGGACTAGGGGAGACCCAGTACTTC.